This T cell receptor beta chain is from a study of a mutant IDH1 vaccine in newly diagnosed glioma. The CDR3 is 17 amino acids. The germline V gene has CDR1 WSHSY and CDR2 SAAADI. V was cut by 6 bases and J by 2 bases, with 21 bases left in between. Time point defined: week 5, during vaccination. Vaccine doses each comprised 300 ug of mutant IDH1 20-mer peptide, with topical imiquimod. Repertoires were generated with immunoSEQ multiplex PCR, while TCRdb's copy carries only in-frame clones and drops some. Of some 36,000 clones detected, around 81% appear once; the ten largest clones hold around 10%. Details on this clone: Its antigen is not identified.

V and J are TRBV10-2 and TRBJ2-3, with a possible D match to TRBD2 (6 bases). The origin of this receptor is a man aged 50-60 years with glioma. The starting material was PBMCs, obtained from a glioma patient whose treatment included an IDH1 peptide vaccine. CDR3 coding DNA: TGCGCCAGCAGCCTCCTAGGAGGGAAGCCCGACACAGATACGCAGTATTTT. Its translation: CASSLLGGKPDTDTQYF.